This TCR beta chain was captured by sequencing in a study of T cell responses to AZD1222 COVID-19 vaccine. Study details: It was second doses at about 4 or about 12 weeks that were pooled. Study-wide results and caveats: Seropositive AZD1222 recipients at baseline numbered only five or six.

Assay used: immunoSEQ multiplex PCR; TCRdb lists only in-frame clones, some missing. There are 150,000 to 200,000 clones in the sample; 85% to 95% occur only once, and 1.3% to 1.5% lies in the top ten. Germline V lookup: CDR1 MDHEN, CDR2 SYDVKM. The V end lost 6 bases, the J end lost 6 bases, and 14 bases lay between the germline ends. The CDR3 loop spans 13 amino acids. A remark on this clone: Its antigen remains unidentified.

This receptor was identified in an adult in good health. The chain carries TRBV28 and TRBJ1-2; D gene unclear. The specimen comprised peripheral blood, sampled on day 0 of AZD1222 vaccination. CDR3 in amino acids: CASSTGGLDGYTF. The DNA for the CDR3 is TGTGCCAGCAGCACCGGAGGGTTGGATGGCTACACCTTC.